A single sample is the source of the 4 T cell receptor beta chains below, sequenced in a study of shared clonotypes between healthy human individuals (dated by TCRdb to the early 2020s). Libraries were constructed by the immunoSEQ multiplex PCR assay. TCRdb obtained this table from immuneACCESS and retained in-frame rearrangements with V and J assigned. These tables miss some clones; where compared with another copy, unresolved V genes account for less than half of the shortfall, and the remainder is unexplained. This sample gives just over 2,000,000 clones in total; 95% of them show up just once. More than 0.1% of the sample belongs to the ten largest clones. The sample was naive CD4+ T cells sorted from blood. Sample cell subset or site, as interpreted from the label and publication: CD45RA+ positively selected. The origin of the receptors is a man younger than 35 in good health.

The V gene is TRBV4-3, the J gene TRBJ2-5, with D possibly being TRBD2 (6 bases). This CDR3 comprises 15 residues. The germline V gene encodes CDR1 LGHNA and CDR2 YSLEER. For the CDR3, the DNA is TGCGGCGGGGCCCAAGGGGTAGATTCCCAAGAGACCCAGTACTTC. Amino acid sequence: CGGAQGVDSQETQYF.

V usage is TRBV9 and J usage is TRBJ2-7, with unresolved D. CDR3 length equals 13 residues. V was trimmed by 0 bases and J by 3 bases, leaving 7 bases between them. Germline CDR1 is SGDLS and CDR2 is YYNGEE. CDR3 residues: CASSVGTNYEQYF. The CDR3, as DNA: TGTGCCAGCAGCGTAGGGACCAACTACGAGCAGTACTTC.

This chain links TRBV5-6 with TRBJ1-5; D unclear. The ends were cut back, 0 bases at V and 7 bases at J, with 11 bases in the middle. The CDR3 spans 14 residues. Germline CDR1 reads SGHDT; CDR2 reads YYEEEE. This CDR3 is CASSLGYWSQPQHF. The DNA of the CDR3 is TGTGCCAGCAGCTTGGGGTACTGGAGCCAGCCCCAGCATTTT.

Notes on this clone: At one end, the junction sequence differs from germline, possibly due to a read error. The chain has TRBV7-7 and TRBJ2-1; a weak D match, TRBD2 (5 bases). Germline CDR1 and CDR2: SSHAT and FNYEAQ (reference sequence). The CDR3 runs 14 residues. The CDR3 DNA follows: TGTGCTAGCAGCTTAGCGTTTTCAGACAATGAGCAGTTCTTC. Protein: CASSLAFSDNEQFF.